This T cell receptor beta chain derives from a study of cytomegalovirus exposure and HLA in healthy donors. Germline lookup yields CDR1 SGHVS and CDR2 FQNEAQ. The V and J ends lost 1 base and 9 bases, in that order; junction bases with no gene match: 9. CDR3 length: 17 residues. In the PCR, 60 Vbeta and 13 Jbeta primers were used. Repertoires were generated with immunoSEQ multiplex PCR, while TCRdb's copy carries only in-frame clones and drops some. In the table there are more than 50,000 clones, about two thirds of which are singletons. The chain is built from TRBV7-8 and TRBJ1-6; 10 bases line up with TRBD1. The source material was PBMCs. The sequence was obtained from a woman between 55 and 75 years old in good health and CMV-seropositive. CDR3 region: CASSLGTGTGVGSPLHF. CDR3 DNA sequence: TGTGCCAGCAGCTTAGGGACCGGGACAGGGGTAGGTTCACCCCTCCACTTT.